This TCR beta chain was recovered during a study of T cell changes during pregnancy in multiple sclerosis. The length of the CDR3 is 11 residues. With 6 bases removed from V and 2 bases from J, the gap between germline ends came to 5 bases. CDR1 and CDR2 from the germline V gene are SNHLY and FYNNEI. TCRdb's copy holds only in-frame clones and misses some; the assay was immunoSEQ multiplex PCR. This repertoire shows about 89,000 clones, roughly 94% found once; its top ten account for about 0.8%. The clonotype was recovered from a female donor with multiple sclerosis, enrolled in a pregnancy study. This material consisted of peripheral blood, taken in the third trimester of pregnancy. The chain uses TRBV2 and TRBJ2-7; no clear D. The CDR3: CASRETYEQYF. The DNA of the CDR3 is TGTGCCAGCAGAGAGACCTACGAGCAGTACTTC.